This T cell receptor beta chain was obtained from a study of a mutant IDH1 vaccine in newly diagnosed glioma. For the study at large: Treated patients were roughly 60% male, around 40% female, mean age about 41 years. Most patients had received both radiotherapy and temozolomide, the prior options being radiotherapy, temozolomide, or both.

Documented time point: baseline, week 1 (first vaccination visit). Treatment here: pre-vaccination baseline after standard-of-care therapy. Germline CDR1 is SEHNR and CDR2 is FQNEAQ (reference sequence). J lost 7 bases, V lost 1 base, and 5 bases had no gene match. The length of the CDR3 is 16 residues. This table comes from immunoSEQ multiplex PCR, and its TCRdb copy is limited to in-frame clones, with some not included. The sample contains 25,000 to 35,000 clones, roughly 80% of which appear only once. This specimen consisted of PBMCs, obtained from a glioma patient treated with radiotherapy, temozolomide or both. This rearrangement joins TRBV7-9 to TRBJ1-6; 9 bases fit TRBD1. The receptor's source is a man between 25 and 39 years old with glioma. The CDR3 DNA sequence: TGTGCCAGCAGCTTAGAGGCAGACAGGGGGAATTCACCCCTCCACTTT. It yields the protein CASSLEADRGNSPLHF. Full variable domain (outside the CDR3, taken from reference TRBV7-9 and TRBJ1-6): DTGVSQNPRHKITKRGQNVTFRCDPISEHNRLYWYRQTLGQGPEFLTYFQNEAQLEKSRLLSDRFSAERPKGSFSTLEIQRTEQGDSAMYLCASSLEADRGNSPLHFGNGTRLTVT.